This is a list of T cell receptor beta chains from one sample in a study of T cells in Graves' hyperthyroidism and ophthalmopathy. TCRdb reanalysed the multiplex PCR reads using MiXCR and keeps one entry per CDR3 protein. The sample carries a few hundred thousand distinct CDR3 sequences, under 60% recorded once. Sequencing used peripheral blood or thyroid tissue (not recorded which). All receptors come from a woman between 18 and 30 years old with Graves' hyperthyroidism. Both conserved end residues are part of each CDR3. Each record gives: V gene, CDR3 protein.

v_call: TRBV25-1; cdr3_aa: CASSDLGTTSGNTIYF
v_call: TRBV29-1; cdr3_aa: CSVDGRGSPPDTQYF
v_call: TRBV2; cdr3_aa: CASSQVSGANVLTF
v_call: TRBV29-1; cdr3_aa: CSVETVANYGYTF
v_call: TRBV7-2; cdr3_aa: CASSLRAAGEYEQYF
v_call: TRBV20-1; cdr3_aa: CSVPRGSNTEAFF
v_call: TRBV2; cdr3_aa: CASSEPQGAAGANVLTF
v_call: TRBV29-1; cdr3_aa: CSGRNRGAEAAFF
v_call: TRBV7-3; cdr3_aa: CASSSSWGTEAFF
v_call: TRBV2; cdr3_aa: CASSHLLGAEEKLFF
v_call: TRBV11-2; cdr3_aa: CASSLRGRNSPLHF
v_call: TRBV20-1; cdr3_aa: CSAPPVDETQYF
v_call: TRBV7-9; cdr3_aa: CASRKAQGNTGELFF
v_call: TRBV2; cdr3_aa: CASPREEGVGYGYTF
v_call: TRBV20-1; cdr3_aa: CSAAGDRGNQPQHF
v_call: TRBV7-2; cdr3_aa: CASTDPPETEAFF
v_call: TRBV7-9; cdr3_aa: CASSFLSEYEQYF
v_call: TRBV2; cdr3_aa: CASSQGPRRGYTF
v_call: TRBV6-5; cdr3_aa: CASRNSGNQPQHF
v_call: TRBV24-1; cdr3_aa: CATSDWGREGQFF
v_call: TRBV19; cdr3_aa: CASGGGGFSNQPQHF
v_call: TRBV7-3; cdr3_aa: CASSRVTTSGYTGELFF
v_call: TRBV9; cdr3_aa: CASSIRKGAYEQYF
v_call: TRBV29-1; cdr3_aa: CSLPGPLNEQYF
v_call: TRBV2; cdr3_aa: CASSDRGGDGYTF
v_call: TRBV2; cdr3_aa: CASSPQTGMLTEAFF
v_call: TRBV29-1; cdr3_aa: CSVSGLSGPYEQYF
v_call: TRBV20-1; cdr3_aa: CSARDVGRGNQPQHF
v_call: TRBV10-3; cdr3_aa: CAISEQREGSPLHF
v_call: TRBV29-1; cdr3_aa: CSVGGRYEQYF
v_call: TRBV20-1; cdr3_aa: CSASSLAHTDTQYF
v_call: TRBV24-1; cdr3_aa: CATSDLRQYF
v_call: TRBV19; cdr3_aa: CASRPNTGRNTEASF